The clone carrying this TCR beta chain was seen only once. The assay was immunoSEQ multiplex PCR, and TCRdb's table has in-frame clones only and misses some. Of some 180,000 clones detected, 85% to 90% appear once; the ten largest clones hold roughly 8.2%. This sample was included in a study of blood T cell repertoires in COVID-19. The receptor was derived from a woman in her sixties with acute or convalescent COVID-19. Source material: peripheral blood.

The DNA for the CDR3 is TGTGCCAGCAGTTACGCGGCGGACTTAGGAGGCTACACCTTC. It codes for CASSYAADLGGYTF. V gene TRBV27 combines with J gene TRBJ1-2; D call uncertain. Germline V gives CDR1 MNHEY, CDR2 SMNVEV (reference sequence). Trimming shortened V by 4 bases and J by 8 bases, and 17 bases separated the two germline ends. This CDR3 has 14 residues.